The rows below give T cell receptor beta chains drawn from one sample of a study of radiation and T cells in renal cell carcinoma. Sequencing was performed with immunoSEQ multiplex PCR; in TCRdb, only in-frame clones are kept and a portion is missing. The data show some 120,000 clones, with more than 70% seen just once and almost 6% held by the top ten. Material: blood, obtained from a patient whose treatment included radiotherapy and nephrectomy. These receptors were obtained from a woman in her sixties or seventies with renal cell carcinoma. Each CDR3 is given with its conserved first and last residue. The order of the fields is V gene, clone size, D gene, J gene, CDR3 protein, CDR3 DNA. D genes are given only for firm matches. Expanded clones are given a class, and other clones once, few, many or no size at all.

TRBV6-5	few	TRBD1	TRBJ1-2	CATTGDSWGYTF	TGTGCCACCACAGGGGATTCGTGGGGCTACACCTTC
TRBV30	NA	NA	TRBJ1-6	CALHAQLSSYNSPLHF	TGTGCCTTACATGCTCAGCTCAGCTCCTATAATTCACCCCTCCACTTT
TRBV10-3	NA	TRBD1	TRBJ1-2	CAISESGTGDGYTF	TGTGCCATCAGTGAGTCTGGGACAGGGGATGGCTACACCTTC
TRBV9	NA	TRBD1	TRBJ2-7	CASSLGQGSGEQYF	TGTGCCAGCAGCTTGGGACAGGGGTCGGGCGAGCAGTACTTC
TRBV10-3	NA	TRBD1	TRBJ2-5	CAISERTGFQETQYF	TGTGCCATCAGTGAGAGGACAGGATTTCAAGAGACCCAGTACTTC
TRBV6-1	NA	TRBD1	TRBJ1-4	CASMTTGNSEKLFF	TGTGCCAGCATGACGACAGGGAATAGTGAAAAACTGTTTTTT
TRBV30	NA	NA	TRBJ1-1	CAWSVRGIPNTEAFF	TGTGCCTGGAGTGTACGGGGCATCCCGAACACTGAAGCTTTCTTT
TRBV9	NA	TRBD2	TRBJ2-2	CASSAKQSGGAFIGELFF	TGTGCCAGCAGCGCGAAGCAAAGCGGGGGGGCATTTATCGGGGAGCTGTTTTTT
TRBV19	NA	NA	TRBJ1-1	CASSIGQKAFF	TGTGCCAGTAGTATAGGACAGAAAGCTTTCTTT
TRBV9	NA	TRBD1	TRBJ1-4	CASSVKGANEKLFF	TGTGCCAGCAGCGTAAAGGGGGCAAATGAAAAACTGTTTTTT
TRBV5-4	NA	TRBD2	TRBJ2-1	CASSLDPGLAGEYNEQFF	TGTGCCAGCAGCTTGGACCCGGGACTAGCGGGGGAGTACAATGAGCAGTTCTTC
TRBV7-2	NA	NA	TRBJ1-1	CASSSGPVGAEAFF	TGTGCCAGCAGCTCCGGTCCCGTCGGCGCTGAAGCTTTCTTT
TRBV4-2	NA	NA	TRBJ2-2	CASSRLDTGELFF	TGTGCCAGCAGCCGCCTTGACACCGGGGAGCTGTTTTTT
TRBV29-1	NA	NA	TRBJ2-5	CSLGESETQYF	TGCAGCCTCGGGGAATCAGAGACCCAGTACTTC
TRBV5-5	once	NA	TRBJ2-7	CASSLDLVDEQYF	TGTGCCAGCAGCTTGGACCTTGTCGACGAGCAGTACTTC
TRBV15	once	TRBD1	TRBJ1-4	CATGKTGEGGEKLFF	TGTGCCACCGGAAAAACAGGGGAGGGTGGTGAAAAACTGTTTTTT
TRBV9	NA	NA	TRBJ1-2	CASSVGPRSGYTF	TGTGCCAGCAGCGTAGGTCCCCGAAGCGGCTACACCTTC
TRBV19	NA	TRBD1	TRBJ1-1	CASSIRDRGATEAFF	TGTGCCAGTAGTATCCGGGACAGGGGAGCCACTGAAGCTTTCTTT
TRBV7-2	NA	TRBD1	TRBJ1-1	CASRPGGRAEAFF	TGTGCCAGCAGACCAGGGGGCAGGGCTGAAGCTTTCTTT
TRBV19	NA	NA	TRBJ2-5	CASSIPTGGETQYF	TGTGCCAGTAGTATTCCGACAGGTGGAGAGACCCAGTACTTC
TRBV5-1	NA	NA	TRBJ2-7	CASSLGASGREQYF	TGCGCCAGCAGCCTTGGCGCCTCCGGACGCGAGCAGTACTTC
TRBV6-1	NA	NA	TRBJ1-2	CASGGAVFYGYTF	TGTGCCAGCGGGGGGGCGGTTTTCTATGGCTACACCTTC
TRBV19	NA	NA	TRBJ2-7	CASSIPRANEQYF	TGTGCCAGTAGTATACCCCGCGCCAACGAGCAGTACTTC
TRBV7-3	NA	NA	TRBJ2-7	CASSRDSSSYEQYF	TGTGCCAGCAGCCGAGACTCAAGCTCCTACGAGCAGTACTTC
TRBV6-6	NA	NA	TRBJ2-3	CASSYALGGDTQYF	TGTGCCAGCAGTTACGCCTTAGGAGGGGATACGCAGTATTTT
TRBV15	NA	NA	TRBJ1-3	CATSTGGPSGNTIYF	TGTGCCACCAGCACTGGTGGACCCTCTGGAAACACCATATATTTT
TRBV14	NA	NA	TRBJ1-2	CASSQAGLRVRNGYTF	TGTGCCAGCAGCCAAGCGGGCCTTAGGGTGAGGAATGGCTACACCTTC
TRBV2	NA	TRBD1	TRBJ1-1	CASRQGTEAFF	TGTGCCAGCAGACAGGGGACTGAAGCTTTCTTT
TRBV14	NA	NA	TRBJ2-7	CASSQARYEQYF	TGTGCCAGCAGCCAAGCCCGTTACGAGCAGTACTTC
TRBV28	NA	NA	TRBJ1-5	CASSLTRSNQPQHF	TGTGCCAGCAGTTTGACAAGGAGCAATCAGCCCCAGCATTTT
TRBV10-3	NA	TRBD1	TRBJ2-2	CATIGTAGELFF	TGTGCCACTATCGGGACAGCCGGGGAGCTGTTTTTT
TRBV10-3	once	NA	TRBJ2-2	CAISDSGRTGELFF	TGTGCCATCAGTGATTCGGGGAGGACCGGGGAGCTGTTTTTT
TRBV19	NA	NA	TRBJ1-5	CASSIGTGTFNQPQHF	TGTGCCAGTAGTATAGGAACAGGGACCTTCAATCAGCCCCAGCATTTT
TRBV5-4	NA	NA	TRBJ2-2	CASSLVAGQGTGELFF	TGTGCCAGCAGCTTGGTTGCCGGTCAGGGTACCGGGGAGCTGTTTTTT
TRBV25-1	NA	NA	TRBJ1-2	CASSEWQAGYTF	TGTGCCAGCAGTGAATGGCAAGCTGGCTACACCTTC
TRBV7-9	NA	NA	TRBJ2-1	CASSLGQYEDEQFF	TGTGCCAGCAGCCTCGGGCAGTATGAGGATGAGCAGTTCTTC
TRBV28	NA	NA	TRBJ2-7	CASSSGGAAYEQYF	TGTGCCAGCAGTTCCGGGGGAGCCGCCTACGAGCAGTACTTC
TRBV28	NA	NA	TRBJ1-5	CASTPSGAFQPQHF	TGTGCCAGCACCCCCTCGGGGGCATTTCAGCCCCAGCATTTT
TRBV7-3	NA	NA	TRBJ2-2	CASSPRTMGVDTGELFF	TGTGCCAGCAGCCCCCGTACGATGGGAGTGGACACCGGGGAGCTGTTTTTT
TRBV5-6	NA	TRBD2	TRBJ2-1	CASSPLGAGGPYNEQFF	TGTGCCAGCAGCCCCTTAGGAGCGGGGGGACCCTACAATGAGCAGTTCTTC
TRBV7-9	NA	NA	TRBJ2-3	CASSLLSIGVTDTQYF	TGTGCCAGCAGCTTATTATCGATCGGAGTAACAGATACGCAGTATTTT
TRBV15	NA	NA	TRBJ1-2	CATSRDLQDYGYTF	TGTGCCACCAGCAGAGATCTCCAAGACTATGGCTACACCTTC
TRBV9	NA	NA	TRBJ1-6	CASSEENNSPLHF	TGTGCCAGCAGCGAGGAAAATAATTCACCCCTCCACTTT
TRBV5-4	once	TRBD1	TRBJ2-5	CATGQGTQETQYF	TGTGCCACCGGACAGGGGACACAAGAGACCCAGTACTTC
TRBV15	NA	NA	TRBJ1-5	CATSRGRTEAQHF	TGTGCCACCAGCAGGGGAAGGACGGAGGCCCAGCATTTT
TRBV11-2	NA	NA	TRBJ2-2	CASWGNTGELFF	TGTGCCAGCTGGGGGAACACCGGGGAGCTGTTTTTT
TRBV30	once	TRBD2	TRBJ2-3	CAWSSGGVGTDTQYF	TGTGCCTGGAGTTCCGGGGGGGTTGGCACAGATACGCAGTATTTT
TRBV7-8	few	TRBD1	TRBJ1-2	CASSPRTGAPSRGYTF	TGTGCCAGCAGCCCAAGGACAGGGGCCCCCTCCAGGGGCTACACCTTC
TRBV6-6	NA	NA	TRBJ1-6	CASSSPDSSYNSPLHF	TGTGCCAGCAGTTCCCCAGACAGCTCCTATAATTCACCCCTCCACTTT
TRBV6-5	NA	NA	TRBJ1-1	CASSFLPGGSSTEAFF	TGTGCCAGCAGTTTCCTCCCCGGCGGGTCCTCCACTGAAGCTTTCTTT
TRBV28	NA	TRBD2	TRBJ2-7	CASSSKGLAGGPYEQYF	TGTGCCAGCAGTTCAAAAGGACTAGCGGGGGGGCCGTACGAGCAGTACTTC
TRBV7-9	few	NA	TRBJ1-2	CASVKGDGLYGYTF	TGTGCCAGCGTCAAAGGGGACGGACTGTATGGCTACACCTTC
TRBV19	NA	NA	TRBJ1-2	CASSIVSAIHGYTF	TGTGCCAGTAGTATAGTGTCCGCGATCCATGGCTACACCTTC
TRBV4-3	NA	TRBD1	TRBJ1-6	CASSQQLGGTGNNSPLHF	TGCGCCAGCAGCCAGCAGTTAGGAGGGACAGGGAATAATTCACCCCTCCACTTT